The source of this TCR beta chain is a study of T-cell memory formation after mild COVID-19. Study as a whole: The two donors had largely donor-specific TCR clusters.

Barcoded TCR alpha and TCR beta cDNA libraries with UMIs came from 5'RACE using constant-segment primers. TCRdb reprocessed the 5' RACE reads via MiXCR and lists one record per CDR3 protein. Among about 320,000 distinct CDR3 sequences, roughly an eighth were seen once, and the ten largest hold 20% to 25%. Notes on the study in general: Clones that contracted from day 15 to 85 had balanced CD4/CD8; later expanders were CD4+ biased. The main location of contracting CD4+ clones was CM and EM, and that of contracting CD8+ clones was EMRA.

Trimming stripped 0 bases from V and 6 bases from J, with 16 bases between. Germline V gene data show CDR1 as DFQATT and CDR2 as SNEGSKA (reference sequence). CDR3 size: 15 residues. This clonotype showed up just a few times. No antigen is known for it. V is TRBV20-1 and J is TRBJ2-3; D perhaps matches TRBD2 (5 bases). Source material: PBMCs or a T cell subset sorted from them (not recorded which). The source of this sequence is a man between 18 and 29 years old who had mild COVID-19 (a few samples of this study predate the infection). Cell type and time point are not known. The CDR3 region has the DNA TGCAGTGCTAGAGATCTGACTCCCCCGGGGGATACGCAGTATTTT. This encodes CSARDLTPPGDTQYF.